The 19 T cell receptor beta chains below were found in one sample sequenced in a study of T cell repertoires in cytomegalovirus infection. TCRdb reprocessed the reads with MiXCR, giving one entry per CDR3 protein. The table shows about 140,000 distinct CDR3 sequences, with about 6.5% occurring only once. The specimen sequenced was PBMCs. The receptors here all came from a human donor in good health (CMV status not recorded). Some clones in this sample may be carry-over from other donors' samples.

This clonotype was detected a few times. The chain employs TRBV5-1 and TRBJ1-5; 8 bases agree with TRBD1. Germline lookup yields CDR1 SGHRS and CDR2 YFSETQ. The CDR3 is 14 residues long. V shed 0 bases, J shed 5 bases, and the junction held 1 base outside the gene matches. The CDR3 coding sequence is TGCGCCAGCAGCTTGGCACAGGGGGATCAGCCCCAGCATTTT. Translation: CASSLAQGDQPQHF.

This clonotype was seen many times. V and J are TRBV5-1 and TRBJ2-1, with D perhaps matching TRBD1 or TRBD2 (6 bases each). Germline CDR1 and CDR2: SGHRS and YFSETQ. The CDR3 covers 15 residues. V gave up 0 bases and J gave up 3 bases, with 10 bases separating them. CDR3 sequence reads: CASSLVGGLYNEQFF. The CDR3 nucleotides read TGCGCCAGCAGCTTGGTCGGGGGCCTCTACAATGAGCAGTTCTTC.

This clonotype was observed at least ten times. The V gene is TRBV12-3 or TRBV12-4, the J gene TRBJ2-5, with 9 bases matching TRBD2. The V segment lost 3 bases and the J segment 6 bases; nucleotides outside the gene matches: 5. This CDR3 spans 14 amino acids. DNA of the CDR3: TGTGCCAGCAGTTTTTCGCTAGCGGGGAAGACCCAGTACTTC. Translation gives CASSFSLAGKTQYF.

This clonotype was recorded at least ten times. The gene calls are TRBV27 and TRBJ2-3, with 10 bases fitting TRBD2. This CDR3 comprises 16 residues. From germline, CDR1 is MNHEY and CDR2 SMNVEV (reference sequence). V gave up 2 bases and J gave up 1 base; unmatched junction bases: 3. In DNA, the CDR3 is TGTGCCAGCAGTTTAGTAGCGGGGGGCCGCACAGATACGCAGTATTTT. Translating gives CASSLVAGGRTDTQYF.

In its sample, this clonotype was seen many times. V usage is TRBV6-2 or TRBV6-3 and J usage is TRBJ1-5, with D maybe TRBD1 (5 bases). Trimming shortened V by 5 bases and J by 7 bases, and 12 bases separated the two germline ends. Per the germline V gene, CDR1 is MNHEY and CDR2 is SVGEGT. The CDR3 has 13 residues. The DNA of the CDR3 is TGTGCCAGCAGTCAGGGACCTTGGCAGCCCCAGCATTTT. It encodes CASSQGPWQPQHF.

The V gene is TRBV7-2, the J gene TRBJ1-1, with 9 bases lining up with TRBD1. Germline V gives CDR1 SGHTA, CDR2 FQGNSA. The CDR3 is 15 residues long. The V and J ends lost 1 base and 5 bases, in that order; junction bases with no gene match: 5. The CDR3 sequence is CASSLGGQGGTEAFF. DNA of the CDR3: TGTGCCAGCAGCTTAGGGGGACAGGGAGGGACTGAAGCTTTCTTT.

This clonotype was recorded at least ten times. The V gene is TRBV7-2, the J gene TRBJ2-5; the D gene is possibly TRBD2 (5 bases). CDR1 and CDR2 (germline): SGHTA, FQGNSA. V gave up 2 bases and J gave up 5 bases, with 15 bases separating them. The CDR3 loop spans 15 amino acids. In DNA, the CDR3 is TGTGCCAGCAGCTTACGCCGCACTAGTGGGGAGACCCAGTACTTC. Residues: CASSLRRTSGETQYF.

The count of this clonotype is one. This could be a read error, since a much larger clone is one nucleotide away. The chain carries TRBV12-3 or TRBV12-4 and TRBJ2-7, with 10 bases lining up with TRBD2. The CDR3 spans 15 residues. J was trimmed by 5 bases and V by 6 bases; bases with no gene match: 10. The CDR3 DNA is TGTGCCAGCAGCGTCACTAGCGGGGTTCCCAACGAGCAGTACTTC. This sequence encodes CASSVTSGVPNEQYF.

This clonotype was counted ten times or more. The chain employs TRBV7-2 and TRBJ2-7, with D possibly matching TRBD2 (6 bases). With 3 bases removed from V and 2 bases from J, the gap between germline ends came to 11 bases. The length of the CDR3 is 14 residues. CDR1 SGHTA and CDR2 FQGNSA come from the germline V gene. The CDR3 protein is CASSFAGPTYEQYF. CDR3 sequence (DNA): TGTGCCAGCAGCTTTGCGGGGCCGACCTACGAGCAGTACTTC. The full variable domain, rest sourced from reference TRBV7-2 and TRBJ2-7, is GAGVSQSPSNKVTEKGKDVELRCDPISGHTALYWYRQSLGQGLEFLIYFQGNSAPDKSGLPSDRFSAERTGGSVSTLTIQRTQQEDSAVYLCASSFAGPTYEQYFGPGTRLTVT.

There are a few counts of this clonotype. The chain couples TRBV29-1 to TRBJ2-7, with 9 bases aligning to TRBD2. Germline V gives CDR1 SQVTM, CDR2 ANQGSEA. The CDR3 contains 14 residues. Germline trimming cut 4 bases from V and 2 bases from J; bases unmatched to any gene: 6. The CDR3 DNA sequence: TGCAGCGTTGGGTCTGGCGGGGGGGCCTACGAGCAGTACTTC. It is translated as CSVGSGGGAYEQYF.

This clonotype was recorded many times. The chain uses TRBV6-2 or TRBV6-3 and TRBJ1-1; no firm D call. Germline V CDR1 and CDR2: MNHEY, SVGEGT. The CDR3 is 14 amino acids. The V and J ends lost 5 bases and 0 bases respectively, with 10 bases between them. Written as DNA, the CDR3 is TGTGCCAGCAGTCTATTTTTGATGAACACTGAAGCTTTCTTT. Protein: CASSLFLMNTEAFF.

This clonotype was found many times. The genes are TRBV7-2 and TRBJ2-3, with D perhaps TRBD1 (5 bases). The V end was cut by 4 bases, the J end by 9 bases, with 11 bases between. Germline loops: CDR1 SGHTA, CDR2 FQGNSA. The CDR3 length is 12 residues. The CDR3 DNA sequence: TGTGCCAGCAGCTCCAGGGAAAACACGCAGTATTTT. Residues: CASSSRENTQYF.

This clonotype came up many times. This chain connects TRBV5-1 to TRBJ1-1; possibly TRBD1 for D (6 bases). Trimming pared 4 bases from V and 4 bases from J, leaving 17 bases between. Germline assignment: CDR1 SGHRS and CDR2 YFSETQ. The CDR3 extends over 15 amino acids. The CDR3 coding sequence is TGCGCCAGCAGCCTCCGACAGGTCAGGGGCACTGAAGCTTTCTTT. Its protein product is CASSLRQVRGTEAFF.

This clonotype was picked up many times. In DNA, the CDR3 is TGTGCCAGCAGCTTGACAGGGTTCCACGAGCAGTACTTC. Amino acid sequence: CASSLTGFHEQYF. The chain joins TRBV7-8 to TRBJ2-7; 7 bases map to TRBD1. The CDR3 contains 13 residues. Trimming at V came to 3 bases and at J to 5 bases, leaving 4 bases not matched to a gene. CDR1 and CDR2 (germline): SGHVS, FQNEAQ.

This clonotype has ten or more counts. The J gene is TRBJ1-2, the V gene TRBV7-2; D is unresolved. The CDR3 extends over 14 amino acids. Per germline, CDR1 SGHTA and CDR2 FQGNSA. The V end was cut by 1 base, the J end by 8 bases, with 14 bases between. The CDR3 here is CASSLVPSRSGYTF. The CDR3 region has the DNA TGTGCCAGCAGCTTAGTACCCTCTCGGAGCGGCTACACCTTC.

This clonotype was counted at least ten times. The chain recombines TRBV19 with TRBJ1-6; D perhaps matches TRBD1 (5 bases). CDR3 size: 14 residues. V lost 5 bases, J lost 9 bases, and 14 bases lay in between. Germline V gene sequence: CDR1 LNHDA, CDR2 SQIVND (reference sequence). DNA for the CDR3: TGTGCCAGTAGTGAAAGTTTGAGGGGTTCACCCCTCCACTTT. Translating it yields CASSESLRGSPLHF.

At least ten counts were recorded for this clonotype. This chain connects TRBV2 to TRBJ1-3; no clear D. The V gene lost 1 base and the J gene lost 2 bases, with 9 bases spanning the gap. CDR1 and CDR2 from the germline V gene are SNHLY and FYNNEI. The CDR3 consists of 15 residues. CDR3 DNA: TGTGCCAGCAGTGAAGGGCACCGGCCTGGAAACACCATATATTTT. Translating gives CASSEGHRPGNTIYF.

There are many counts of this clonotype. As DNA, the CDR3 is TGTGCCAGCAGTTTAATGGGCGGGGACAGGGGCTACGAGCAGTACTTC. This gives the protein CASSLMGGDRGYEQYF. The chain employs TRBV28 and TRBJ2-7, with 10 bases fitting TRBD1. The CDR3 covers 16 residues. J lost 3 bases, V lost 2 bases, and 7 bases had no gene match. The V gene's germline CDR1 is MDHEN and CDR2 SYDVKM.

This clonotype was counted at least ten times. This sequence joins TRBV5-1 and TRBJ1-3, with a tentative D call TRBD1 (5 bases). CDR1 SGHRS and CDR2 YFSETQ come from the germline V gene. V was pared by 0 bases and J by 0 bases, with 16 bases between. This CDR3 is built from 18 residues. The CDR3 region has the DNA TGCGCCAGCAGCTTGGACACCATCCAAGGGGCCTCTGGAAACACCATATATTTT. This translates into CASSLDTIQGASGNTIYF.